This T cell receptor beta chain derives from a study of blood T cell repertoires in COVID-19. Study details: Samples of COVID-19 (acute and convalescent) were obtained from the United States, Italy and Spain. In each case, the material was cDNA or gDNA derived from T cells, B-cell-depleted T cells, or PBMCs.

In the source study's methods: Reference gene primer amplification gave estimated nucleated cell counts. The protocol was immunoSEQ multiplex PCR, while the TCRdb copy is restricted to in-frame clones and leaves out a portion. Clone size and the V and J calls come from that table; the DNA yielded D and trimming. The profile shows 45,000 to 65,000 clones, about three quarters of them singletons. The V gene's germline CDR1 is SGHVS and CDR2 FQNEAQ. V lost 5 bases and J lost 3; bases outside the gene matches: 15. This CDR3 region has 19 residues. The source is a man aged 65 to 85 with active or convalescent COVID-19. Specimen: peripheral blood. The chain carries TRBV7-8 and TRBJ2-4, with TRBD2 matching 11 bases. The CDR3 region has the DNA TGTGCCAGCAGCCCTAGACTAGCGGGATCCCTTGTAGTCAAAAACATTCAGTACTTC. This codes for CASSPRLAGSLVVKNIQYF.